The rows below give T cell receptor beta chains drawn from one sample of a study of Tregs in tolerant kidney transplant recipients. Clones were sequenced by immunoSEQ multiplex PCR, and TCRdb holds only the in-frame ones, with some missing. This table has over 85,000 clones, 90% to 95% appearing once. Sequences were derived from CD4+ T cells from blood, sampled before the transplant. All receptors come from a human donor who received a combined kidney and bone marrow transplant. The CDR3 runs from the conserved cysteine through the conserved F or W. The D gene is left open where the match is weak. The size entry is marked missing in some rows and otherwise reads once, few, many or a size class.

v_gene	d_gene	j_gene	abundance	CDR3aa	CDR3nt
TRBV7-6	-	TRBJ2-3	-	CASSLSGADTQYF	TGTGCCAGCAGCTTATCAGGGGCTGATACGCAGTATTTT
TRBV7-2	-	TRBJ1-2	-	CASSLAPRTGYTF	TGTGCCAGCAGCTTAGCCCCAAGGACAGGCTACACCTTC
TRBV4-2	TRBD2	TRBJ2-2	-	CASSSRGLAGNRGGELFF	TGTGCCAGCAGCTCGCGCGGACTAGCGGGAAATCGAGGCGGGGAGCTGTTTTTT
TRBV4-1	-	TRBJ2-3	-	CASSEGLSTLDTQYF	TGCGCCAGCAGCGAAGGACTGAGTACTTTAGATACGCAGTATTTT
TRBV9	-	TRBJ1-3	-	CASSVDPFGNTIYF	TGTGCCAGCAGCGTAGATCCGTTTGGAAACACCATATATTTT
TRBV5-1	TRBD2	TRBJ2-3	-	CASSLGSSGRTDTQYF	TGCGCCAGCAGCTTGGGGTCTAGCGGGCGCACAGATACGCAGTATTTT
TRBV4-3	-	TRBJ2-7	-	CASSQDYGNSYEQYF	TGCGCCAGCAGCCAAGATTACGGGAACTCCTACGAGCAGTACTTC
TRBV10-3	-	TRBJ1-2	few	CAISHRDTHYGYTF	TGTGCCATCAGCCACCGGGACACTCACTATGGCTACACCTTC
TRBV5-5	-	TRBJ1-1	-	CASSGRWGHMNTEAFF	TGTGCCAGCAGCGGACGTTGGGGGCACATGAACACTGAAGCTTTCTTT
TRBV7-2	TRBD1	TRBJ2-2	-	CASAQDRVGGELFF	TGTGCCAGCGCTCAGGACAGGGTTGGCGGGGAGCTGTTTTTT
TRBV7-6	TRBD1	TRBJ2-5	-	CASSLVGTGSGAQYF	TGTGCCAGCAGCTTAGTAGGGACAGGGTCCGGGGCCCAGTACTTC
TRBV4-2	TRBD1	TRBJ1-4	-	CASSQGTGGLTNEKLFF	TGTGCCAGCAGCCAAGGGACAGGGGGCCTTACTAATGAAAAACTGTTTTTT
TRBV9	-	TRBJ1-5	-	CASSVGHTSEAQHF	TGTGCCAGCAGCGTAGGCCATACTAGTGAAGCCCAGCATTTT
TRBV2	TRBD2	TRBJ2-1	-	CAGQTSGGYNEQFF	TGTGCCGGCCAAACTAGCGGGGGTTACAATGAGCAGTTCTTC
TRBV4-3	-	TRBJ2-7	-	CASSRIPGQGTYEQYF	TGCGCCAGCAGCCGTATACCAGGCCAGGGAACCTACGAGCAGTACTTC
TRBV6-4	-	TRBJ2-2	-	CASSGRMNTGELFF	TGTGCCAGCAGCGGCAGGATGAACACCGGGGAGCTGTTTTTT
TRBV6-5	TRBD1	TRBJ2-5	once	CASRSYLGGGETQYF	TGTGCCAGCAGGTCTTACCTAGGGGGCGGGGAGACCCAGTACTTC
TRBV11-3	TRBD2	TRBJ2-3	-	CASSSGGGSADTQYF	TGTGCCAGCAGCAGCGGGGGGGGCTCAGCAGATACGCAGTATTTT
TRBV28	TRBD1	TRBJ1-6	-	CASSLGGDRGPNSPLHF	TGTGCCAGCAGTCTGGGGGGGGACAGGGGCCCCAATTCACCCCTCCACTTT